The clone carrying this T cell receptor (beta chain) has a handful of counts. Its antigen is undetermined. Other nucleotide sequences in the sample specify the same CDR3. Trimming left V 6 bases short and J 0 bases short, with 8 bases between. The germline gives CDR1 MNHNS, CDR2 SASEGT. The CDR3 length is 14 residues. This entry is derived from a study of shared clonotypes between healthy human individuals. General study findings and limits: What naive subsets generally showed was a larger estimated richness than memory subsets showed. For sorted subsets, rarefaction showed incomplete sequencing despite large depth. The genetic and exposure-history diversity represented was limited by few donors.

Sorted-subset replicate PCR reactions were performed with roughly 200 ng DNA, corresponding to tens of thousands of T cell genomes. TCRdb's table, derived via immunoSEQ multiplex PCR, lists solely in-frame clones and lacks some. The sample contains roughly 2.2 million clones, 92% of which appear only once. The V and J genes are TRBV6-1 and TRBJ1-4, with D possibly matching TRBD1 (5 bases). The receptor was isolated from a man in his late teens or twenties in good health. Some clones in this sample may be carry-over from other donors' samples. The sequenced sample consisted of naive CD4+ T cells from PBMCs. Sample subset: CD45RA+ positively selected. Here the CDR3 DNA reads TGTGCCAGCAGCAGACAGACAACTAATGAAAAACTGTTTTTT. Its translation is CASSRQTTNEKLFF.